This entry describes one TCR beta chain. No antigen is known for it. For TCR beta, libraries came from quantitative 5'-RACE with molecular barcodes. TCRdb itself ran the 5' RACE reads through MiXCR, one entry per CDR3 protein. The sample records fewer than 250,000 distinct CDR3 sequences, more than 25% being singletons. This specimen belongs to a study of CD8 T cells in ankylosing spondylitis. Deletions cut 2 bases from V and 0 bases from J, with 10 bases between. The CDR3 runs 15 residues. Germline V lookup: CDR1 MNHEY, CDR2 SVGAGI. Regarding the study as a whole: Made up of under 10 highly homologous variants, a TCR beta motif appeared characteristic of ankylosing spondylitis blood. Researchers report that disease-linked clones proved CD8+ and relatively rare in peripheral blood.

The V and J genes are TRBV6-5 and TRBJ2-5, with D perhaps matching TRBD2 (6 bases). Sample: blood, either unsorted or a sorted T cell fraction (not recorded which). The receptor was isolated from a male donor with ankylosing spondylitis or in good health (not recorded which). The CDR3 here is CASSYGAGYQETQYF. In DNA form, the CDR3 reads TGTGCCAGCAGTTACGGTGCGGGATACCAAGAGACCCAGTACTTC.